One sample yielded the 25 T cell receptor beta chains listed below, sequenced in a study of blood T cell repertoires in COVID-19. Some clones are missing from TCRdb's copy, which holds only in-frame ones; the method was immunoSEQ multiplex PCR. This sample yields approximately 130,000 clones, of which roughly 86% are seen a single time; 9.5% to 15% belongs to the top ten. Sample: peripheral blood. These receptors were obtained from a human donor in a cohort sampled during active COVID-19.

The genes are TRBV11-2 and TRBJ2-1; TRBD2 matches 9 bases. The CDR3 sequence is 18 residues long. The ends lost 2 bases at V and 0 bases at J; junction bases unmatched: 8. From germline, CDR1 is SGHAT and CDR2 FQNNGV. The CDR3 loop reads CASSLRRGGGVSYNEQFF. The CDR3 nucleotides read TGTGCCAGCAGCTTACGTCGTGGCGGGGGGGTCTCCTACAATGAGCAGTTCTTC.

The DNA of the CDR3 is TGTGCCAGCAGCTTAGCCACAAACTCTGGAAACACCATATATTTT. Residues: CASSLATNSGNTIYF. The chain recombines TRBV7-6 with TRBJ1-3, with unresolved D. Trimming pared 0 bases from V and 0 bases from J, leaving 6 bases between. The germline CDR1 and CDR2 sequences are SGHVS and FNYEAQ. The CDR3 spans 15 residues.

CDR3 in DNA: TGCAGCGTTGTGCTCCGGACAGTCGAGGGTACCGGGGAGCTGTTTTTT. This translates into CSVVLRTVEGTGELFF. This chain connects TRBV29-1 to TRBJ2-2, with a weak D call TRBD1 (6 bases). V lost 4 bases and J 5 bases, leaving 20 bases between the germline ends. The CDR3 extends over 16 amino acids. Germline V gives CDR1 SQVTM, CDR2 ANQGSEA.

V gene TRBV5-6 combines with J gene TRBJ1-2; D is undetermined. Germline loops: CDR1 SGHDT, CDR2 YYEEEE. The CDR3 consists of 12 residues. Trimming stripped 2 bases from V and 2 bases from J, with 4 bases between. CDR3 sequence (DNA): TGTGCCAGCAGCTTCAAAAACTATGGCTACACCTTC. It encodes CASSFKNYGYTF.

The rearrangement joins TRBV3-1 (or the pseudogene TRBV3-2) to TRBJ1-3, with TRBD1 identical over 9 bases. Looked up from germline, CDR1 is LGHDT and CDR2 is YNNKEL (reference sequence). The CDR3 is 15 amino acids. The ends lost 5 bases at V and 0 bases at J; junction bases unmatched: 2. CDR3 loop: CASSLTGGSGNTIYF. The CDR3 region has the DNA TGTGCCAGCAGCTTGACAGGGGGCTCTGGAAACACCATATATTTT.

J is TRBJ1-1 and V is TRBV5-6; TRBD1 aligns across 7 bases. From germline, CDR1 is SGHDT and CDR2 YYEEEE. Germline trimming cut 4 bases from V and 1 base from J; bases unmatched to any gene: 7. The CDR3 runs 15 residues. This chain's CDR3 is CASSPPDRSNTEAFF. The CDR3 DNA reads as TGTGCCAGCAGCCCACCGGACAGGTCGAACACTGAAGCTTTCTTT.

The chain is built from TRBV6-4 and TRBJ2-7, with D possibly TRBD1 on 5 matching bases. Germline loops: CDR1 MRHNA, CDR2 SNTAGT. The CDR3 is 13 amino acids. Trimming removed 6 bases from V and 6 bases from J, with 15 bases in between. The CDR3 protein is CASSPTVSGEQYF. CDR3 DNA: TGTGCCAGCAGCCCGACAGTGTCCGGCGAGCAGTACTTC.

The genes are TRBV6-5 and TRBJ2-7, with 8 bases that match TRBD2. The trim removed 5 bases at V and 3 bases at J, leaving 6 bases unmatched. The CDR3 consists of 14 residues. Germline V gene sequence: CDR1 MNHEY, CDR2 SVGAGI. In DNA form, the CDR3 reads TGTGCCAGCAGTCCGGGGGGGGACCTCTACGAGCAGTACTTC. It codes for CASSPGGDLYEQYF.

J is TRBJ1-2 and V is TRBV6-5; 8 bases map to TRBD1. J gave up 6 bases and V 6 bases, and 6 bases lay outside the gene matches. CDR3 size: 13 residues. The germline CDR1 and CDR2 sequences are MNHEY and SVGAGI. In nucleotides, the CDR3 is TGTGCCAGCAGCCAGACAGGGGATCATGGCTACACCTTC. This translates into CASSQTGDHGYTF.

This rearrangement joins TRBV6-6 to TRBJ1-2; 8 bases fit TRBD1. The CDR3 loop spans 16 amino acids. Trimming removed 6 bases from V and 6 bases from J; junction bases left unmatched: 15. CDR1 is MNHNY, CDR2 SVGAGI, per germline (reference sequence). The CDR3 DNA reads TGTGCCAGCAGACCCCCTGGACAGGGTTTCTTTAATGGCTACACCTTC. This encodes CASRPPGQGFFNGYTF.

The chain uses TRBV5-1 and TRBJ2-2; 7 bases match TRBD2. The CDR3 sequence is 16 residues long. The V gene's germline CDR1 is SGHRS and CDR2 YFSETQ. V was pared by 4 bases and J by 7 bases, with 13 bases of the junction left unmatched. DNA for the CDR3: TGCGCCAGCAGCCCGGCCCCTAGCGGCTTGGGCGGGGAGCTGTTTTTT. Translation gives CASSPAPSGLGGELFF.

The rearrangement uses TRBV3-1 (or the pseudogene TRBV3-2) and TRBJ1-1, with no clear D. This CDR3 comprises 13 residues. Trimming cost V 6 bases and J 1 base, with 9 bases left between them. The germline V gene encodes CDR1 LGHDT and CDR2 YNNKEL (reference sequence). CDR3: CASRHGRNTEAFF. CDR3 DNA: TGTGCCAGCAGACATGGGCGGAACACTGAAGCTTTCTTT.

The CDR3 DNA reads TGCGCCAGCAGCGTGATACAGGGGGCCCTCTACAATGAGCAGTTCTTC. Its protein product is CASSVIQGALYNEQFF. The rearrangement uses TRBV5-1 and TRBJ2-1; 9 bases align to TRBD1. There are 16 residues in the CDR3. The junction had 8 bases not matched to a gene; V was cut back by 4 bases and J by 3 bases. Looked up from germline, CDR1 is SGHRS and CDR2 is YFSETQ.

The rearrangement links TRBV12-3 or TRBV12-4 to TRBJ1-1; no clear D gene. The CDR3 consists of 13 residues. V was trimmed by 4 bases and J by 0 bases, leaving 6 bases between them. DNA of the CDR3: TGTGCCAGCAGTTCACAGATGAACACTGAAGCTTTCTTT. Protein: CASSSQMNTEAFF.

The sample holds one count of this clone. The J gene is TRBJ1-2, the V gene TRBV24-1, with a tentative D call TRBD1 (5 bases). The CDR3 has 16 amino acids. Trimming took off 3 bases at V and 2 bases at J, with 15 bases between the two ends. CDR1 is KGHDR and CDR2 is SFDVKD in the germline V gene. CDR3 in amino acids: CATSDPKGVSNYGYTF. The CDR3 DNA follows: TGTGCCACCAGTGATCCCAAAGGGGTATCGAACTATGGCTACACCTTC.

The chain couples TRBV7-8 to TRBJ2-7; 10 nucleotides line up with TRBD1. Germline assignment: CDR1 SGHVS and CDR2 FQNEAQ. This CDR3 is built from 15 residues. V was clipped by 6 bases and J by 6 bases; unmatched bases: 11. The CDR3 sequence: CASRRDRGRSGEQYF. For the CDR3, the DNA is TGTGCCAGCAGACGAGACAGGGGGCGGTCGGGCGAGCAGTACTTC.

The chain has TRBV6-2 or TRBV6-3 and TRBJ2-2; 7 nucleotides agree with TRBD1. Germline loops: CDR1 MNHEY, CDR2 SVGEGT. CDR3 length equals 12 residues. J gave up 5 bases and V 6 bases, and 0 bases lay outside the gene matches. The CDR3 sequence: CASSRGTGELFF. CDR3 nucleotides: TGTGCCAGCAGCAGGGGGACCGGGGAGCTGTTTTTT.

The chain employs TRBV5-1 and TRBJ1-1, with TRBD1 matching 7 bases. The CDR3 length is 15 residues. After removal of 1 base from V and 5 bases from J, the junction contained 8 bases not matched to a gene. Germline lookup yields CDR1 SGHRS and CDR2 YFSETQ. The CDR3 loop is CASSLQGGARTEAFF. In DNA, the CDR3 is TGCGCCAGCAGCTTGCAAGGGGGCGCGAGGACTGAAGCTTTCTTT.

The chain carries TRBV3-1 (or the pseudogene TRBV3-2) and TRBJ1-1; D unresolved. The CDR3 has 12 residues. The ends were cut back, 3 bases at V and 6 bases at J, with 8 bases in the middle. Germline V lookup: CDR1 LGHDT, CDR2 YNNKEL (reference sequence). The CDR3 DNA reads TGTGCCAGCAGCCACGGTAGCCCTGAAGCTTTCTTT. Translated, it gives CASSHGSPEAFF.

This chain connects TRBV3-1 (or the pseudogene TRBV3-2) to TRBJ2-2; D not resolved. The CDR3 consists of 13 residues. Germline V gene data show CDR1 as LGHDT and CDR2 as YNNKEL (reference sequence). Trimming pared 3 bases from V and 5 bases from J, leaving 7 bases between. CDR3 in DNA: TGTGCCAGCAGCCAGGGCAGGACCGGGGAGCTGTTTTTT. This encodes CASSQGRTGELFF.

The chain has TRBV5-1 and TRBJ1-4; D gene ambiguous. Germline V gene data show CDR1 as SGHRS and CDR2 as YFSETQ. V was cut by 2 bases and J by 0 bases, with 5 bases left in between. The CDR3 runs to 14 residues. In DNA, the CDR3 is TGCGCCAGCAGCTTCGAGGCAACTAATGAAAAACTGTTTTTT. Protein: CASSFEATNEKLFF.

DNA of the CDR3: TGTGCCAGCAGCAAAGGGGGGGGGCGGTTTATCGAGCAGTACTTC. Translated: CASSKGGGRFIEQYF. The chain employs TRBV21-1 and TRBJ2-7; TRBD2 is the table's D call and was not checked against the DNA. TRBV21-1 is assigned pseudogene status. The CDR3 has 15 residues.

This clone was picked up a small number of times. This sequence joins TRBV4-2 and TRBJ1-6, with 7 bases matching TRBD1. Germline V lookup: CDR1 LGHNA, CDR2 YNFKEQ. This CDR3 is built from 17 residues. The V gene end was trimmed by 0 bases and the J gene end by 8 bases; junction bases not matched to a gene: 10. The CDR3 loop reads CASSQDRRGQKDSPLHF. CDR3 bases: TGTGCCAGCAGCCAAGATCGGAGGGGGCAGAAAGATTCACCCCTCCACTTT.

This chain links TRBV5-5 with TRBJ1-2; D is ambiguous. Germline values: CDR1 SGHKS, CDR2 YYEKEE (reference sequence). The CDR3 runs 12 residues. V was cut by 2 bases and J by 8 bases, with 10 bases left in between. As DNA, the CDR3 is TGTGCCAGCAGCTTACGGGAAGCCGGCTACACCTTC. Translation gives CASSLREAGYTF. Supplemented by reference TRBV5-5 and TRBJ1-2, the full variable domain reads DAGVTQSPTHLIKTRGQQVTLRCSPISGHKSVSWYQQVLGQGPQFIFQYYEKEERGRGNFPDRFSARQFPNYSSELNVNALLLGDSALYLCASSLREAGYTFGSGTRLTVV.

The gene calls are TRBV6-5 and TRBJ2-1, with D maybe TRBD2 (6 bases). Trimming left V 2 bases short and J 0 bases short, with 11 bases between. The germline V gene encodes CDR1 MNHEY and CDR2 SVGAGI. This CDR3 has 16 amino acids. The DNA of the CDR3 is TGTGCCAGCAGTTACCTCAGCGGGCACTCCTACAATGAGCAGTTCTTC. Encoded protein: CASSYLSGHSYNEQFF.